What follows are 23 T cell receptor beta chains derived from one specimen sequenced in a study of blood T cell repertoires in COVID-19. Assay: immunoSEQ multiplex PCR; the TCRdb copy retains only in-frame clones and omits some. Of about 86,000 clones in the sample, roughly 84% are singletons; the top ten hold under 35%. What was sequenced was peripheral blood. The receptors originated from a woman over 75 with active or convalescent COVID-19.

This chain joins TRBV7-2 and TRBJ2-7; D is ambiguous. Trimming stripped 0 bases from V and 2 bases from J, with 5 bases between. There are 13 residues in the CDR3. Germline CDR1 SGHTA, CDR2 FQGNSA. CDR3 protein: CASSLASAYEQYF. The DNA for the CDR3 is TGTGCCAGCAGCTTAGCTTCTGCCTACGAGCAGTACTTC.

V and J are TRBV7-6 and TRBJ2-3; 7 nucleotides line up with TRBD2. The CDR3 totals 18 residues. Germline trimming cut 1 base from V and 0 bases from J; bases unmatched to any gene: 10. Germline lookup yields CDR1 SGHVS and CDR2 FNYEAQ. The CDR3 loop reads CASSLGLAGAGSTDTQYF. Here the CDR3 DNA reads TGTGCCAGCAGCTTAGGCCTTGCGGGAGCGGGAAGCACAGATACGCAGTATTTT.

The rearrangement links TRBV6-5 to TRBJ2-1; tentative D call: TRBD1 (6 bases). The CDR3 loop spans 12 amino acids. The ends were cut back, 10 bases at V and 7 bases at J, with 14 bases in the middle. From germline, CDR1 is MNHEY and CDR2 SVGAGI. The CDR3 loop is CATYQGLNEQFF. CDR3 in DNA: TGTGCCACGTACCAGGGGCTGAATGAGCAGTTCTTC.

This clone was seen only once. The CDR3: CATQDREGGTQYF. The CDR3 DNA is TGTGCCACCCAGGACAGGGAAGGGGGGACCCAGTACTTC. This chain connects TRBV24-1 to TRBJ2-5, with 8 bases identical to TRBD1. The V gene's germline CDR1 is KGHDR and CDR2 SFDVKD. After removal of 9 bases from V and 7 bases from J, the junction contained 9 bases not matched to a gene. The CDR3 is made up of 13 amino acids.

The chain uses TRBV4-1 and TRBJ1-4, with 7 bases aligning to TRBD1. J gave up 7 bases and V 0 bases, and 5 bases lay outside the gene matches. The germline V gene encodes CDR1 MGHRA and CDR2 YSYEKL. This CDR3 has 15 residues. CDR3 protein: CASSQEGQRPEKLFF. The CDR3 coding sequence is TGCGCCAGCAGCCAAGAGGGACAGCGCCCTGAAAAACTGTTTTTT.

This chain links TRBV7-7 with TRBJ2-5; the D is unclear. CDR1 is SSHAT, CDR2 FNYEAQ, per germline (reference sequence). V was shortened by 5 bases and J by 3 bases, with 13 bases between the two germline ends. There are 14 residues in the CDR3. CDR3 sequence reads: CASSPLGGEETQYF. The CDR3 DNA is TGTGCCAGCAGCCCCCTCGGTGGAGAAGAGACCCAGTACTTC.

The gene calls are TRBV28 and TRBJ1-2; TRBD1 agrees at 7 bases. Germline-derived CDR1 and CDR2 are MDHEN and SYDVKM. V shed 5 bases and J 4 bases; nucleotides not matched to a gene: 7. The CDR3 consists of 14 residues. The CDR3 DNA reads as TGTGCCAGCAGTCCAGAGGGACAGTCCTATGGCTACACCTTC. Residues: CASSPEGQSYGYTF.

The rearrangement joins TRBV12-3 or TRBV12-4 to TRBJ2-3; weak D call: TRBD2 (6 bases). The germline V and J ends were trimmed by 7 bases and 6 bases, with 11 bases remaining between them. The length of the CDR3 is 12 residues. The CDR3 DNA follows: TGTGCCAGCACCGTACTAGCTGATACGCAGTATTTT. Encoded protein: CASTVLADTQYF.

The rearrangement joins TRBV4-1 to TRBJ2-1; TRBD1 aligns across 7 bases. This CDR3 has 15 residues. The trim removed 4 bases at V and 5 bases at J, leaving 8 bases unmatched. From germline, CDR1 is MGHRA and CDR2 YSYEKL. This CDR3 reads CASSLRQGLDNEQFF. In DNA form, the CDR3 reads TGCGCCAGCAGCCTTCGACAGGGTCTGGACAATGAGCAGTTCTTC.

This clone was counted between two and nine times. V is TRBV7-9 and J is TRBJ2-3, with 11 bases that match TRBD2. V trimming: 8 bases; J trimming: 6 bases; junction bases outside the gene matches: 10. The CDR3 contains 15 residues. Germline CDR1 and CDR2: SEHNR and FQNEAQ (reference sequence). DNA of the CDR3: TGTGCCAGCGGAATCTCGACTAGCGGGATTGATACGCAGTATTTT. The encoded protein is CASGISTSGIDTQYF.

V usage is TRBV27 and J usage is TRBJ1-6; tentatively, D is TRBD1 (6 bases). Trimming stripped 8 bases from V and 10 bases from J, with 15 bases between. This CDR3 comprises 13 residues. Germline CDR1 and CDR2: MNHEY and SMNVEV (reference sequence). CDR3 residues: CASRDTRRSPLHF. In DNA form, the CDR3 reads TGTGCCAGCCGGGACACAAGAAGGTCACCCCTCCACTTT.

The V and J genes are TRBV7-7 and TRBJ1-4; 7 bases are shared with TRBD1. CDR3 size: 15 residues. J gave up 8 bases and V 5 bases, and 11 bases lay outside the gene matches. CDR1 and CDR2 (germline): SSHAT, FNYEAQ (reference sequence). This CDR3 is CASSAGTGDWEKLFF. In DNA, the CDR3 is TGTGCCAGCAGCGCCGGCACAGGGGACTGGGAAAAACTGTTTTTT.

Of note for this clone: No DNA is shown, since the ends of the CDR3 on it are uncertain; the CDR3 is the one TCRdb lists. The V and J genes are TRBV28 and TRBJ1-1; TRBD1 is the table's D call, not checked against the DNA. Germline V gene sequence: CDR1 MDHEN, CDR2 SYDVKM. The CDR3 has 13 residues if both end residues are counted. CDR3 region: CASILGRGAEAFF.

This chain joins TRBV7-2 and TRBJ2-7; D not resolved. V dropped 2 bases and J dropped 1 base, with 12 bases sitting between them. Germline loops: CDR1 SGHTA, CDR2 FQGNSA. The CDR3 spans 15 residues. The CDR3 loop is CASSLQSSASYEQYF. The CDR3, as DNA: TGTGCCAGCAGCTTACAGTCAAGCGCTTCCTACGAGCAGTACTTC. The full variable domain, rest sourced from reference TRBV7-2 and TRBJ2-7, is GAGVSQSPSNKVTEKGKDVELRCDPISGHTALYWYRQSLGQGLEFLIYFQGNSAPDKSGLPSDRFSAERTGGSVSTLTIQRTQQEDSAVYLCASSLQSSASYEQYFGPGTRLTVT.

CDR3 in DNA: TGTGCCAGTAGTATAGTAGAGGGATTGAATTCACCCCTCCACTTT. It codes for CASSIVEGLNSPLHF. The chain links TRBV19 to TRBJ1-6; D not resolved. The germline V gene encodes CDR1 LNHDA and CDR2 SQIVND (reference sequence). The V and J ends lost 1 base and 7 bases respectively, with 11 bases between them. This CDR3 has 15 amino acids.

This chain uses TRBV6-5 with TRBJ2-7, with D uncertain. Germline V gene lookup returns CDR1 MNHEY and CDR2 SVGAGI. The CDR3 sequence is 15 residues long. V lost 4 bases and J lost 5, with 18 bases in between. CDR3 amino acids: CASSWRPERLDEQYF. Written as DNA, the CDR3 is TGTGCCAGCAGTTGGAGACCCGAGCGTCTGGACGAGCAGTACTTC.

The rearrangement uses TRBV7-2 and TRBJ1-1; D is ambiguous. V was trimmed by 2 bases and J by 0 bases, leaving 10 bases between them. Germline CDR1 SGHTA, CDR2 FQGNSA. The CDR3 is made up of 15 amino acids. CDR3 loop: CASSLFGGVNTEAFF. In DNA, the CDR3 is TGTGCCAGCAGCTTATTTGGCGGGGTGAACACTGAAGCTTTCTTT. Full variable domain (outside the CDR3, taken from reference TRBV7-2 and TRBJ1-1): GAGVSQSPSNKVTEKGKDVELRCDPISGHTALYWYRQSLGQGLEFLIYFQGNSAPDKSGLPSDRFSAERTGGSVSTLTIQRTQQEDSAVYLCASSLFGGVNTEAFFGQGTRLTVV.

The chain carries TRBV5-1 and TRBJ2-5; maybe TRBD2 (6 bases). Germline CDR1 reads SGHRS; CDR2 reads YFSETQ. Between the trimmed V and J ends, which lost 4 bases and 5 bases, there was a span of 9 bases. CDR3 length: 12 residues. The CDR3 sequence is CASSPRGETQYF. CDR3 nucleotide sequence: TGCGCCAGCAGCCCCCGGGGGGAGACCCAGTACTTC.

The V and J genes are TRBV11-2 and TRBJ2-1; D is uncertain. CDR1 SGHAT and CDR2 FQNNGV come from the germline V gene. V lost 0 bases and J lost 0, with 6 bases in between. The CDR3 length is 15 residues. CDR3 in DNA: TGTGCCAGCAGCTTAGACGCAGGCTCCTACAATGAGCAGTTCTTC. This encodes CASSLDAGSYNEQFF.

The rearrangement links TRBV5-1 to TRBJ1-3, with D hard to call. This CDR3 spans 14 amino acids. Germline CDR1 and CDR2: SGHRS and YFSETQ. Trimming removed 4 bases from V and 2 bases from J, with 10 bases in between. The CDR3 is CASSPRFPGNTIYF. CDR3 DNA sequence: TGCGCCAGCAGCCCCAGGTTTCCTGGAAACACCATATATTTT.

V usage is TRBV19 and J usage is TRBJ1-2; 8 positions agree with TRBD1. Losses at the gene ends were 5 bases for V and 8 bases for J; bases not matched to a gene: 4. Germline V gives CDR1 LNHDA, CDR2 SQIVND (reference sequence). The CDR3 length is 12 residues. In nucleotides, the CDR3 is TGTGCCAGTAGTTCGGACAGGGTCGGCTACACCTTC. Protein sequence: CASSSDRVGYTF. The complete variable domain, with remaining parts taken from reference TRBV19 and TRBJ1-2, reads DGGITQSPKYLFRKEGQNVTLSCEQNLNHDAMYWYRQDPGQGLRLIYYSQIVNDFQKGDIAEGYSVSREKKESFPLTVTSAQKNPTAFYLCASSSDRVGYTFGSGTRLTVV.

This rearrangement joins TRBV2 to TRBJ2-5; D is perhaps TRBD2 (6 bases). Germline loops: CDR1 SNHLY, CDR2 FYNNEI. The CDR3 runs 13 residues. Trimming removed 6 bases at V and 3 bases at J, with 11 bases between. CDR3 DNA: TGTGCCAGCAGCTACGGGACTGAAGAGACCCAGTACTTC. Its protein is CASSYGTEETQYF. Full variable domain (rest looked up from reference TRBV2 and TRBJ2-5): EPEVTQTPSHQVTQMGQEVILRCVPISNHLYFYWYRQILGQKVEFLVSFYNNEISEKSEIFDDQFSVERPDGSNFTLKIRSTKLEDSAMYFCASSYGTEETQYFGPGTRLLVL.

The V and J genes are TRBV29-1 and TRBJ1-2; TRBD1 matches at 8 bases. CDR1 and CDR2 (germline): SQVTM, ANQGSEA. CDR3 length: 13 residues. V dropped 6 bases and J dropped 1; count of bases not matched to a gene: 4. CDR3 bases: TGCAGCGTGGGAGGACAGGGTAACTATGGCTACACCTTC. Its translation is CSVGGQGNYGYTF.